Listed below are T cell receptor beta chains from one sample, sequenced in a study of blood T cell repertoires in COVID-19. The table came from immunoSEQ multiplex PCR; TCRdb's copy has only in-frame clones and leaves some out. The sample includes approximately 250,000 clones, approximately 84% of them seen just once. The sequenced sample consisted of peripheral blood. Every receptor here comes from a man aged 50 or older with acute or convalescent COVID-19. The CDR3 runs from the conserved cysteine through the conserved F or W. D genes are given only for firm matches. Some rows have no size entry. The others give once, few or many, or a class for an expanded clone.

v_gene: TRBV19; d_gene: TRBD1; j_gene: TRBJ1-2; abundance: -; CDR3aa: CASSTLGTDHGYTF; CDR3nt: TGTGCCAGTAGTACCTTGGGGACAGACCATGGCTACACCTTC
v_gene: TRBV5-1; d_gene: TRBD1; j_gene: TRBJ1-1; abundance: -; CDR3aa: CASSKGDRVSGGEAFF; CDR3nt: TGCGCCAGCAGCAAGGGGGACAGGGTGTCTGGAGGTGAAGCTTTCTTT
v_gene: TRBV7-9; d_gene: TRBD1; j_gene: TRBJ1-2; abundance: once; CDR3aa: CASSPRTGDVYGYTF; CDR3nt: TGTGCCAGCAGCCCCCGGACAGGGGACGTCTATGGCTACACCTTC
v_gene: TRBV6-5; d_gene: TRBD1; j_gene: TRBJ1-1; abundance: -; CDR3aa: CASRLTGGAGEAFF; CDR3nt: TGTGCCAGCAGGCTTACAGGGGGCGCGGGTGAAGCTTTCTTT
v_gene: TRBV5-1; d_gene: TRBD2; j_gene: TRBJ2-7; abundance: -; CDR3aa: CASRLGGFYEQYF; CDR3nt: TGCGCCAGCAGACTGGGGGGGTTCTACGAGCAGTACTTC
v_gene: TRBV6-7; d_gene: -; j_gene: TRBJ1-1; abundance: -; CDR3aa: CASTQTVFGGENTEAFF; CDR3nt: TGTGCCAGCACCCAAACCGTCTTTGGGGGGGAGAACACTGAAGCTTTCTTT
v_gene: TRBV20-1; d_gene: -; j_gene: TRBJ2-3; abundance: -; CDR3aa: CSARRTDTQYF; CDR3nt: TGCAGTGCTAGGAGGACAGATACGCAGTATTTT
v_gene: TRBV24-1; d_gene: -; j_gene: TRBJ2-1; abundance: -; CDR3aa: CATSRDFYNEQFF; CDR3nt: TGTGCCACCAGCCGGGACTTCTACAATGAGCAGTTCTTC
v_gene: TRBV13; d_gene: -; j_gene: TRBJ1-2; abundance: -; CDR3aa: CASSNRLGAETF; CDR3nt: TGTGCCAGCAGCAATCGTTTGGGGGCTGAAACCTTC
v_gene: TRBV6-5; d_gene: -; j_gene: TRBJ2-7; abundance: -; CDR3aa: CASSRTEWEQYF; CDR3nt: TGTGCCAGCAGTCGGACAGAGTGGGAGCAGTACTTC
v_gene: TRBV7-9; d_gene: -; j_gene: TRBJ1-2; abundance: -; CDR3aa: CASSFGANYGYTF; CDR3nt: TGTGCCAGCAGCTTCGGGGCTAACTATGGCTACACCTTC
v_gene: TRBV16; d_gene: -; j_gene: TRBJ1-4; abundance: -; CDR3aa: CASSRRGTGNEKLFF; CDR3nt: TGTGCCAGCAGCCGACGCGGGACGGGGAATGAAAAACTGTTTTTT
v_gene: TRBV6-5; d_gene: TRBD1; j_gene: TRBJ1-1; abundance: -; CDR3aa: CASSKGQLINTEAFF; CDR3nt: TGTGCCAGCAGTAAGGGACAGCTAATCAACACTGAAGCTTTCTTT
v_gene: TRBV10-2; d_gene: -; j_gene: TRBJ2-2; abundance: -; CDR3aa: CASAKGGTGELFF; CDR3nt: TGCGCCAGTGCGAAAGGAGGCACCGGGGAGCTGTTTTTT
v_gene: TRBV5-6; d_gene: TRBD1; j_gene: TRBJ2-7; abundance: -; CDR3aa: CASSHDRGYEQYF; CDR3nt: TGTGCCAGCAGCCATGACAGGGGCTACGAGCAGTACTTC
v_gene: TRBV9; d_gene: TRBD1; j_gene: TRBJ1-1; abundance: -; CDR3aa: CASSVEGQGNTEAFF; CDR3nt: TGTGCCAGCAGCGTAGAGGGACAGGGGAACACTGAAGCTTTCTTT
v_gene: TRBV6-5; d_gene: TRBD1; j_gene: TRBJ1-2; abundance: few; CDR3aa: CASSLNRGFGYTF; CDR3nt: TGTGCCAGCAGTCTAAACAGGGGGTTCGGCTACACCTTC
v_gene: TRBV9; d_gene: TRBD1; j_gene: TRBJ1-6; abundance: -; CDR3aa: CASSLSDRGNSPLHF; CDR3nt: TGTGCCAGCAGTCTCTCAGACAGGGGAAATTCACCCCTCCACTTT
v_gene: TRBV30; d_gene: TRBD2; j_gene: TRBJ2-3; abundance: -; CDR3aa: CAWVAGRYTQYF; CDR3nt: TGTGCCTGGGTAGCGGGGAGGTATACGCAGTATTTT
v_gene: TRBV12-3/TRBV12-4; d_gene: -; j_gene: TRBJ2-1; abundance: -; CDR3aa: CASSPTSSEQFF; CDR3nt: TGTGCCAGCAGTCCGACTAGTTCGGAGCAGTTCTTC
v_gene: TRBV6-5; d_gene: -; j_gene: TRBJ1-5; abundance: -; CDR3aa: CASRRNYPNQPQHF; CDR3nt: TGTGCCAGCAGGAGGAATTACCCCAATCAGCCCCAGCATTTT
v_gene: TRBV2; d_gene: -; j_gene: TRBJ1-2; abundance: -; CDR3aa: CASSGDSDFLYGYTF; CDR3nt: TGTGCCAGCAGTGGTGACAGCGACTTCCTGTATGGCTACACCTTC
v_gene: TRBV9; d_gene: -; j_gene: TRBJ2-1; abundance: -; CDR3aa: CASSYPGGTNNEQFF; CDR3nt: TGTGCCAGCAGCTACCCAGGGGGGACCAACAATGAGCAGTTCTTC
v_gene: TRBV11-2; d_gene: -; j_gene: TRBJ2-1; abundance: -; CDR3aa: CASSLDQSKGRGNEQFF; CDR3nt: TGTGCCAGCAGCTTAGATCAGTCGAAGGGCCGGGGGAATGAGCAGTTCTTC
v_gene: TRBV10-3; d_gene: -; j_gene: TRBJ1-5; abundance: -; CDR3aa: CAISEGGERQPQHF; CDR3nt: TGTGCCATCAGTGAGGGGGGGGAACGTCAGCCCCAGCATTTT
v_gene: TRBV10-3; d_gene: TRBD1; j_gene: TRBJ1-5; abundance: -; CDR3aa: CAISESIGTGINQPQHF; CDR3nt: TGTGCCATCAGTGAGTCGATAGGGACAGGGATCAATCAGCCCCAGCATTTT
v_gene: TRBV27; d_gene: TRBD1; j_gene: TRBJ2-5; abundance: -; CDR3aa: CASSRRDSQETQYF; CDR3nt: TGTGCCAGCAGCCGCCGGGACAGTCAAGAGACCCAGTACTTC
v_gene: TRBV28; d_gene: -; j_gene: TRBJ1-5; abundance: -; CDR3aa: CASTSTASNQPQHF; CDR3nt: TGTGCCAGCACTTCGACAGCTAGCAATCAGCCCCAGCATTTT
v_gene: TRBV30; d_gene: TRBD2; j_gene: TRBJ2-1; abundance: -; CDR3aa: CAWGGLAGAYNEQFF; CDR3nt: TGTGCCTGGGGGGGTCTAGCGGGAGCCTACAATGAGCAGTTCTTC
v_gene: TRBV4-1; d_gene: TRBD2; j_gene: TRBJ2-2; abundance: -; CDR3aa: CASSQATRTSENGELFF; CDR3nt: TGCGCCAGCAGCCAAGCTACTAGGACTAGCGAGAACGGGGAGCTGTTTTTT
v_gene: TRBV6-5; d_gene: -; j_gene: TRBJ2-3; abundance: -; CDR3aa: CASSYGGGRADTQYF; CDR3nt: TGTGCCAGCAGTTATGGGGGGGGGCGGGCTGATACGCAGTATTTT
v_gene: TRBV3-1/TRBV3-2; d_gene: -; j_gene: TRBJ2-3; abundance: -; CDR3aa: CASSQGSAGYF; CDR3nt: TGTGCCAGCAGCCAAGGAAGTGCCGGTTATTTT
v_gene: TRBV11-1; d_gene: TRBD1; j_gene: TRBJ1-5; abundance: -; CDR3aa: CASSLGTGGHQPQHF; CDR3nt: TGTGCCAGCAGCTTAGGGACAGGGGGCCATCAGCCCCAGCATTTT
v_gene: TRBV12-5; d_gene: -; j_gene: TRBJ2-7; abundance: few; CDR3aa: CASGSGLDFTPREQYF; CDR3nt: TGTGCTAGTGGTTCGGGACTTGATTTCACACCACGCGAGCAGTACTTC
v_gene: TRBV10-1; d_gene: TRBD2; j_gene: TRBJ2-7; abundance: -; CDR3aa: CASRALGRETYEQYF; CDR3nt: TGCGCCAGCAGAGCTCTGGGGCGGGAGACCTACGAGCAGTACTTC
v_gene: TRBV10-3; d_gene: TRBD1; j_gene: TRBJ1-2; abundance: -; CDR3aa: CAISVGGGNYGYTF; CDR3nt: TGTGCCATCAGTGTCGGAGGGGGCAACTATGGCTACACCTTC
v_gene: TRBV28; d_gene: -; j_gene: TRBJ2-7; abundance: -; CDR3aa: CASSYAMSSYEQYF; CDR3nt: TGTGCCAGCAGTTACGCCATGAGCTCCTACGAGCAGTACTTC
v_gene: TRBV19; d_gene: TRBD1; j_gene: TRBJ1-5; abundance: -; CDR3aa: CASRQGYGPQHF; CDR3nt: TGTGCCAGCCGACAGGGGTACGGACCCCAGCATTTT
v_gene: TRBV27; d_gene: -; j_gene: TRBJ1-4; abundance: -; CDR3aa: CASSRRAGAPSEKLFF; CDR3nt: TGTGCCAGCAGTCGCAGGGCGGGGGCCCCCAGTGAAAAACTGTTTTTT
v_gene: TRBV5-4; d_gene: TRBD2; j_gene: TRBJ2-3; abundance: -; CDR3aa: CASSDGTSGTHITDTQYF; CDR3nt: TGTGCCAGCAGCGACGGGACTAGCGGGACTCATATCACAGATACGCAGTATTTT
v_gene: TRBV6-5; d_gene: -; j_gene: TRBJ1-6; abundance: -; CDR3aa: CASTPEEVSPLHF; CDR3nt: TGTGCCAGCACCCCTGAGGAGGTTTCACCCCTCCACTTT
v_gene: TRBV6-1; d_gene: TRBD1; j_gene: TRBJ1-2; abundance: -; CDR3aa: CASSEYAGGTGGGGYTF; CDR3nt: TGTGCCAGCAGTGAATACGCTGGGGGAACAGGGGGCGGTGGCTACACCTTC
v_gene: TRBV9; d_gene: -; j_gene: TRBJ2-3; abundance: -; CDR3aa: CASSGYRSTDTQYF; CDR3nt: TGTGCCAGCAGCGGATACAGGAGCACAGATACGCAGTATTTT
v_gene: TRBV7-2; d_gene: -; j_gene: TRBJ1-1; abundance: -; CDR3aa: CASSQGARAFF; CDR3nt: TGTGCCAGCAGCCAAGGGGCCCGAGCTTTCTTT
v_gene: TRBV11-2; d_gene: -; j_gene: TRBJ2-1; abundance: -; CDR3aa: CASSLASYNEQFF; CDR3nt: TGTGCCAGCAGCTTGGCTAGTTACAATGAGCAGTTCTTC
v_gene: TRBV6-1; d_gene: -; j_gene: TRBJ1-5; abundance: once; CDR3aa: CASSERGAWQPQHF; CDR3nt: TGTGCCAGCAGTGAACGGGGGGCTTGGCAGCCCCAGCATTTT
v_gene: TRBV28; d_gene: -; j_gene: TRBJ1-2; abundance: -; CDR3aa: CASSLSQEYYGYTF; CDR3nt: TGTGCCAGCAGTTTGTCACAGGAGTACTATGGCTACACCTTC
v_gene: TRBV10-2; d_gene: -; j_gene: TRBJ2-7; abundance: -; CDR3aa: CASSAGRGSSYEQYF; CDR3nt: TGCGCCAGCAGTGCGGGCAGGGGCAGCTCCTACGAGCAGTACTTC
v_gene: TRBV6-5; d_gene: -; j_gene: TRBJ1-5; abundance: -; CDR3aa: CASSSEESFQPQHF; CDR3nt: TGTGCCAGCAGTTCAGAGGAATCTTTCCAGCCCCAGCATTTT
v_gene: TRBV7-9; d_gene: -; j_gene: TRBJ2-7; abundance: -; CDR3aa: CASSLDQVPEQYF; CDR3nt: TGTGCCAGCAGCTTAGACCAGGTACCCGAGCAGTACTTC
v_gene: TRBV19; d_gene: -; j_gene: TRBJ1-1; abundance: -; CDR3aa: CASSQGYTEAFF; CDR3nt: TGTGCCAGTAGTCAGGGGTACACTGAAGCTTTCTTT
v_gene: TRBV6-5; d_gene: TRBD1; j_gene: TRBJ1-1; abundance: -; CDR3aa: CASSYSIQGGDTEAFF; CDR3nt: TGTGCCAGCAGTTACTCGATACAGGGGGGGGACACTGAAGCTTTCTTT
v_gene: TRBV2; d_gene: -; j_gene: TRBJ1-4; abundance: -; CDR3aa: CASSDLPGKLFF; CDR3nt: TGTGCCAGCAGTGATTTACCCGGAAAACTGTTTTTT
v_gene: TRBV10-1; d_gene: -; j_gene: TRBJ1-1; abundance: once; CDR3aa: CASSEDSDTEAFF; CDR3nt: TGCGCCAGCAGTGAGGACTCGGACACTGAAGCTTTCTTT
v_gene: TRBV7-2; d_gene: -; j_gene: TRBJ2-7; abundance: once; CDR3aa: CASSFHGRAEAEQYF; CDR3nt: TGTGCCAGCAGCTTTCACGGCCGCGCTGAGGCCGAGCAGTACTTC
v_gene: TRBV30; d_gene: -; j_gene: TRBJ2-2; abundance: -; CDR3aa: CAWSVSWGGPNGELFF; CDR3nt: TGTGCCTGGAGTGTGTCCTGGGGAGGCCCGAACGGGGAGCTGTTTTTT
v_gene: TRBV25-1; d_gene: -; j_gene: TRBJ1-1; abundance: once; CDR3aa: CASMRQMNTEAFF; CDR3nt: TGTGCCAGCATGCGGCAGATGAACACTGAAGCTTTCTTT
v_gene: TRBV4-1; d_gene: -; j_gene: TRBJ2-2; abundance: -; CDR3aa: CASSQESQNTGELFF; CDR3nt: TGCGCCAGCAGCCAAGAAAGCCAGAACACCGGGGAGCTGTTTTTT
v_gene: TRBV5-1; d_gene: -; j_gene: TRBJ1-2; abundance: -; CDR3aa: CASSLGPPGVGYGYTF; CDR3nt: TGCGCCAGCAGCTTGGGGCCGCCCGGGGTAGGCTATGGCTACACCTTC
v_gene: TRBV11-3; d_gene: TRBD2; j_gene: TRBJ2-1; abundance: -; CDR3aa: CASSLDYDGDYYNEQFF; CDR3nt: TGTGCCAGCAGCTTAGATTATGACGGGGACTACTACAATGAGCAGTTCTTC